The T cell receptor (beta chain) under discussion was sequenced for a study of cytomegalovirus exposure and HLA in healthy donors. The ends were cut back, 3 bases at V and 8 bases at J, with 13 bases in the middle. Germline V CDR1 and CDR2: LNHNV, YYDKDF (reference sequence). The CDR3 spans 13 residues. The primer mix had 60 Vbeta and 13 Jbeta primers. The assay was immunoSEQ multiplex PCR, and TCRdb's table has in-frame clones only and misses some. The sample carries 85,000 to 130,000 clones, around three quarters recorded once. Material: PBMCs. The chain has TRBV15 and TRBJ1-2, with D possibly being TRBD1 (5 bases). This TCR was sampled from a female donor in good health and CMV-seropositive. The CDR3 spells CATSRATAGGYTF. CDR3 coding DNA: TGTGCCACCAGCAGGGCGACAGCGGGGGGCTACACCTTC.